The 18 T cell receptor beta chains in this list originate from one sample, sequenced in a study of blood T cell repertoires in COVID-19. The table came from immunoSEQ multiplex PCR; TCRdb's copy has only in-frame clones and leaves some out. The sample contains about 330,000 clones, more than 75% of which appear only once. The sequenced material came from PBMCs or T cells enriched from blood (not recorded which). The receptors were gathered from a woman in her 30s who had recovered from COVID-19.

The chain couples TRBV2 to TRBJ1-2, with D maybe TRBD1 (6 bases). The CDR3 covers 14 residues. From germline, CDR1 is SNHLY and CDR2 FYNNEI. The V gene lost 8 bases and the J gene lost 4 bases, with 17 bases spanning the gap. The CDR3 coding sequence is TGTGCCAGCGGACAGCTACAACTCTTCTATGGCTACACCTTC. This sequence encodes CASGQLQLFYGYTF.

The chain recombines TRBV18 with TRBJ1-5, with D unresolved. Per the germline V gene, CDR1 is KGHSH and CDR2 is LQKENI. The CDR3 loop spans 15 amino acids. The V gene lost 2 bases and the J gene lost 3 bases, with 11 bases spanning the gap. CDR3 sequence reads: CASSPGGSPNQPQHF. DNA of the CDR3: TGTGCCAGCTCACCAGGAGGGTCCCCCAATCAGCCCCAGCATTTT.

J is TRBJ1-3 and V is TRBV5-4; D not certain. CDR1 and CDR2 from the germline V gene are SGHNT and YYREEE (reference sequence). This CDR3 has 13 amino acids. Trimming pared 4 bases from V and 4 bases from J, leaving 9 bases between. The CDR3 DNA follows: TGTGCCAGCAGCCCGATGACAGGAAACACCATATATTTT. Its translation: CASSPMTGNTIYF.

The chain combines TRBV27 with TRBJ2-3; TRBD1 is a possible D gene (6 bases). Trimming cost V 7 bases and J 6 bases, with 17 bases left between them. Germline V lookup: CDR1 MNHEY, CDR2 SMNVEV (reference sequence). CDR3 size: 14 residues. DNA for the CDR3: TGTGCCAGCAATTCCGGGACGCAGGGGGATACGCAGTATTTT. It encodes CASNSGTQGDTQYF.

The rearrangement uses TRBV25-1 and TRBJ2-7; no firm D call. In germline, CDR1 is MGHDK, CDR2 SYGVNS. V was pared by 4 bases and J by 4 bases, with 5 bases between. This CDR3 is 11 amino acids long. CDR3 loop: CASSVTYEQYF. In nucleotides, the CDR3 is TGTGCCAGCAGTGTAACATACGAGCAGTACTTC.

The chain has TRBV19 and TRBJ1-1; the match to TRBD1 covers 9 bases. Trimming cost V 3 bases and J 11 bases; bases outside gene matches: 10. CDR3 length: 14 residues. Germline loops: CDR1 LNHDA, CDR2 SQIVND (reference sequence). For the CDR3, the DNA is TGTGCCAGTAGTATGGACAGGGGATGGTACGGGGCTTTCTTT. Translating it yields CASSMDRGWYGAFF.

The chain employs TRBV24-1 and TRBJ1-2, with TRBD1 as a possible D gene (6 bases). Trimming shortened V by 4 bases and J by 6 bases, and 14 bases separated the two germline ends. In germline, CDR1 is KGHDR, CDR2 SFDVKD. The CDR3 extends over 14 amino acids. The CDR3 DNA is TGTGCCACCAGTGACCTACAGGGAAATGATGGCTACACCTTC. This gives the protein CATSDLQGNDGYTF.

The genes are TRBV6-2 or TRBV6-3 and TRBJ2-7; TRBD1 matches 10 bases. CDR1 and CDR2 (germline): MNHEY, SVGEGT. The CDR3 runs to 17 residues. V gave up 6 bases and J gave up 3 bases; unmatched junction bases: 14. The CDR3 nucleotides read TGTGCCAGCAGCCCTCCGGGACAGGGGTTAGGGGACTACGAGCAGTACTTC. This sequence encodes CASSPPGQGLGDYEQYF.

The chain couples TRBV18 to TRBJ1-5; D gene unclear. Trimming stripped 3 bases from V and 7 bases from J, with 10 bases between. Germline CDR1 reads KGHSH; CDR2 reads LQKENI. The CDR3 has 13 amino acids. The CDR3 DNA follows: TGTGCCAGCTCACCGTCTCGGGAACAGCCCCAGCATTTT. Translated: CASSPSREQPQHF.

The chain employs TRBV15 and TRBJ2-5; TRBD1 aligns across 8 bases. The CDR3 spans 15 residues. Germline values: CDR1 LNHNV, CDR2 YYDKDF (reference sequence). V gave up 0 bases and J gave up 4 bases; unmatched junction bases: 4. The CDR3 DNA reads as TGTGCCACCAGCAGAGATGGACAGGGACCAGAGACCCAGTACTTC. This gives the protein CATSRDGQGPETQYF.

This clone was counted once. The chain combines TRBV7-9 with TRBJ2-4, with a weak D call TRBD2 (6 bases). Trimming removed 1 base from V and 8 bases from J, with 9 bases in between. The CDR3 contains 13 residues. CDR1 is SEHNR, CDR2 FQNEAQ, per germline (reference sequence). CDR3: CASSLVGGDIQYF. CDR3 nucleotides: TGTGCCAGCAGCTTAGTGGGGGGTGACATTCAGTACTTC.

This chain joins TRBV9 and TRBJ2-2; D is perhaps TRBD1 (6 bases). Germline-derived CDR1 and CDR2 are SGDLS and YYNGEE. V lost 3 bases to trimming and J lost 4 bases, with 16 bases between them. The CDR3 is 16 amino acids. This CDR3 is CASSGRYRVGTGELFF. The CDR3 bases are TGTGCCAGCAGCGGGAGATACAGGGTGGGCACCGGGGAGCTGTTTTTT.

This chain joins TRBV7-9 and TRBJ1-3; D is undetermined. Trimming took off 1 base at V and 3 bases at J, with 16 bases between the two ends. Germline CDR1 SEHNR, CDR2 FQNEAQ (reference sequence). This CDR3 has 17 residues. The CDR3 protein is CASSLDLSGIGGNTIYF. The CDR3 bases are TGTGCCAGCAGCTTAGATTTGTCAGGCATCGGTGGAAACACCATATATTTT. Supplemented by reference TRBV7-9 and TRBJ1-3, the full variable domain reads DTGVSQNPRHKITKRGQNVTFRCDPISEHNRLYWYRQTLGQGPEFLTYFQNEAQLEKSRLLSDRFSAERPKGSFSTLEIQRTEQGDSAMYLCASSLDLSGIGGNTIYFGEGSWLTVV.

This sequence joins TRBV30 and TRBJ1-4, with 7 bases lining up with TRBD1. The CDR3 is made up of 13 amino acids. The germline CDR1 and CDR2 sequences are GTSNPN and SVGIG (reference sequence). The trim removed 3 bases at V and 7 bases at J, leaving 5 bases unmatched. The CDR3 here is CAWSRQGGEKLFF. The CDR3 nucleotides are TGTGCCTGGAGCCGACAGGGAGGTGAAAAACTGTTTTTT.

This clone was seen only once. The chain employs TRBV19 and TRBJ2-1, with 8 bases identical to TRBD2. In germline, CDR1 is LNHDA, CDR2 SQIVND (reference sequence). CDR3 length: 14 residues. V gave up 5 bases and J gave up 7 bases; unmatched junction bases: 7. The CDR3 bases are TGTGCCAGTAGTGCGGGGACTAGGGGGAATGAGCAGTTCTTC. Translation: CASSAGTRGNEQFF.

This chain uses TRBV27 with TRBJ2-1; 9 positions agree with TRBD2. Germline CDR1 and CDR2: MNHEY and SMNVEV (reference sequence). V trimming: 2 bases; J trimming: 10 bases; junction bases outside the gene matches: 6. CDR3 length: 14 amino acids. DNA for the CDR3: TGTGCCAGCAGTTTAGGGACCCTAGCGGGGGAGCAGTTCTTC. This encodes CASSLGTLAGEQFF.

The chain couples TRBV4-1 to TRBJ1-2; 9 nucleotides agree with TRBD1. Per the germline V gene, CDR1 is MGHRA and CDR2 is YSYEKL. There are 18 residues in the CDR3. The V gene end was trimmed by 2 bases and the J gene end by 6 bases; junction bases not matched to a gene: 16. Here the CDR3 DNA reads TGCGCCAGCAGCCAACGAGCGGACAGGGGAAATCGCTATAATGGCTACACCTTC. Amino acid sequence: CASSQRADRGNRYNGYTF.

V gene TRBV10-2 combines with J gene TRBJ1-3; 9 nucleotides agree with TRBD1. Germline CDR1 is WSHSY and CDR2 is SAAADI. The CDR3 is 17 amino acids. Trimming cost V 6 bases and J 4 bases; bases outside gene matches: 13. CDR3: CASRDLGGQGLGNTIYF. In DNA, the CDR3 is TGCGCCAGCAGGGACCTAGGAGGACAGGGGCTCGGAAACACCATATATTTT.